Sequencing of this TCR beta chain was carried out in a study of T cell changes during pregnancy in multiple sclerosis. The table came from immunoSEQ multiplex PCR; TCRdb's copy has only in-frame clones and leaves some out. The data contain tens of thousands of clones, 80% to 90% of them singletons. The sequencing here drew on CD4+ T cells from peripheral blood mononuclear cells, taken in the first trimester of pregnancy. The clonotype was recovered from a female donor with multiple sclerosis, enrolled in a pregnancy study.

This chain's CDR3 is CARGAADGIYGYTF. The CDR3 coding sequence is TGTGCCCGTGGAGCGGCAGACGGGATCTATGGCTACACCTTC. V gene TRBV30 combines with J gene TRBJ1-2; D gene ambiguous. The CDR3 runs to 14 residues. Germline CDR1 GTSNPN, CDR2 SVGIG (reference sequence). Deletions cut 8 bases from V and 4 bases from J, with 20 bases between.